The rows below give T cell receptor beta chains drawn from one sample of a study of blood T cell repertoires in COVID-19. Clones were sequenced by immunoSEQ multiplex PCR, and TCRdb holds only the in-frame ones, with some missing. The table lists about 200,000 clones, around 90% of them singletons. The sequenced sample consisted of peripheral blood. The source of these receptors is a man in his sixties with acute or convalescent COVID-19. Both conserved end residues are part of each CDR3. D genes are given only for firm matches. Not all rows give a size; the values are once, few, many and, for expanded clones, a class.

j_call: TRBJ2-1; d_call: TRBD2; clone_size: once; v_call: TRBV14; cdr3_nt: TGTGCCAGCAGCCACCCTTTGACTAGCGTCAATGAGCAGTTCTTC; cdr3_aa: CASSHPLTSVNEQFF
j_call: TRBJ2-4; d_call: TRBD2; clone_size: .; v_call: TRBV11-2; cdr3_nt: TGTGCCAGCAGCTTATCCCAGCGGGACAAAAACATTCAGTACTTC; cdr3_aa: CASSLSQRDKNIQYF
j_call: TRBJ1-6; d_call: .; clone_size: .; v_call: TRBV3-1/TRBV3-2; cdr3_nt: TGTGCCAGCAGCCAAGGCAATGGGGGGGGATCACCCCTCCACTTT; cdr3_aa: CASSQGNGGGSPLHF
j_call: TRBJ1-2; d_call: .; clone_size: .; v_call: TRBV11-2; cdr3_nt: TGTGCCAGCAGCCCCACGTTGGCGGGTGGCTACACCTTC; cdr3_aa: CASSPTLAGGYTF
j_call: TRBJ2-7; d_call: .; clone_size: .; v_call: TRBV5-5; cdr3_nt: TGTGCCAGCAGCTTCAGGGCCTCCTACGAGCAGTACTTC; cdr3_aa: CASSFRASYEQYF
j_call: TRBJ1-1; d_call: .; clone_size: .; v_call: TRBV2; cdr3_nt: TGTGCCAGCAGGCAGGAACCGACGGGGGAAGCTTTCTTT; cdr3_aa: CASRQEPTGEAFF
j_call: TRBJ1-6; d_call: TRBD1; clone_size: .; v_call: TRBV9; cdr3_nt: TGTGCCAGCAGCGCCCGGGACAGAAATTCACCCCTCCACTTT; cdr3_aa: CASSARDRNSPLHF
j_call: TRBJ2-3; d_call: .; clone_size: once; v_call: TRBV9; cdr3_nt: TGTGCCAGCGGACGGGACACCGGATATCTAGATACGCAGTATTTT; cdr3_aa: CASGRDTGYLDTQYF
j_call: TRBJ2-3; d_call: .; clone_size: .; v_call: TRBV10-3; cdr3_nt: TGTGCCATCAGTGAGACTGATACGCAGTATTTT; cdr3_aa: CAISETDTQYF
j_call: TRBJ1-2; d_call: TRBD1; clone_size: .; v_call: TRBV5-1; cdr3_nt: TGCGCCAGCAGCGTATCCGGGACAGTTAACTATGGCTACACCTTC; cdr3_aa: CASSVSGTVNYGYTF
j_call: TRBJ1-2; d_call: .; clone_size: few; v_call: TRBV27; cdr3_nt: TGTGCCAGCAGTTTATCCGGGGGAGGGGATGGCTACACCTTC; cdr3_aa: CASSLSGGGDGYTF
j_call: TRBJ2-7; d_call: .; clone_size: once; v_call: TRBV19; cdr3_nt: TGTGCCAGTAGTCCCTCTCGGGGCTCCTACGAGCAGTACTTC; cdr3_aa: CASSPSRGSYEQYF
j_call: TRBJ1-1; d_call: TRBD1; clone_size: .; v_call: TRBV7-9; cdr3_nt: TGTGCCAGCCGAGGGGACAGGAGGAAGGGCACTGAAGCTTTCTTT; cdr3_aa: CASRGDRRKGTEAFF
j_call: TRBJ2-7; d_call: TRBD1; clone_size: .; v_call: TRBV6-1; cdr3_nt: TGTGCCAGCAGTGAAAGGGCAGGGGGCTACGAGCAGTACTTC; cdr3_aa: CASSERAGGYEQYF
j_call: TRBJ1-4; d_call: .; clone_size: .; v_call: TRBV6-5; cdr3_nt: TGTGCCAGCAGGCCGGGCGGGAGGGCTAATGAAAAACTGTTTTTT; cdr3_aa: CASRPGGRANEKLFF
j_call: TRBJ2-2; d_call: TRBD2; clone_size: .; v_call: TRBV3-1/TRBV3-2; cdr3_nt: TGTGCCAGCAGCCAAGATTATGGGACTAGCGGGGGGGCCCCCGGGGAGCTGTTTTTT; cdr3_aa: CASSQDYGTSGGAPGELFF